One and the same sample provided the 26 T cell receptor beta chains below, sequenced in a study of blood T cell repertoires in COVID-19. TCRdb's table, derived via immunoSEQ multiplex PCR, lists solely in-frame clones and lacks some. The table includes hundreds of thousands of clones, around 90% detected once. Sequencing was carried out using peripheral blood. These receptors all stem from a man between 18 and 29 years old with active or convalescent COVID-19.

This clone occurred once. In DNA, the CDR3 is TGCGCCAGCAGCTTACAGAGCTCGAACACTGAAGCTTTCTTT. Translated, it gives CASSLQSSNTEAFF. The chain links TRBV5-1 to TRBJ1-1; D gene ambiguous. Germline V gene sequence: CDR1 SGHRS, CDR2 YFSETQ. CDR3 length: 14 residues. The V end was cut by 2 bases, the J end by 1 base, with 9 bases between. Using reference TRBV5-1 and TRBJ1-1 for the parts outside the CDR3, the full variable domain is KAGVTQTPRYLIKTRGQQVTLSCSPISGHRSVSWYQQTPGQGLQFLFEYFSETQRNKGNFPGRFSGRQFSNSRSEMNVSTLELGDSALYLCASSLQSSNTEAFFGQGTRLTVV.

The CDR3 DNA sequence: TGTGCCAGCAACATAGACAGAGAAGGCAATCAGCCCCAGCATTTT. It is translated as CASNIDREGNQPQHF. The chain carries TRBV28 and TRBJ1-5; a weak D match, TRBD1 (5 bases). V gave up 7 bases and J gave up 2 bases, with 15 bases separating them. The CDR3 consists of 15 residues. Germline values: CDR1 MDHEN, CDR2 SYDVKM.

The chain combines TRBV10-3 with TRBJ2-2, with D maybe TRBD1 (6 bases). From germline, CDR1 is ENHRY and CDR2 SYGVKD. The CDR3 totals 14 residues. V was shortened by 6 bases and J by 6 bases, with 14 bases between the two germline ends. The CDR3 DNA reads TGTGCCATCAGCACACCTCGGACAGCCGGGGAGCTGTTTTTT. Its protein is CAISTPRTAGELFF.

This chain links TRBV2 with TRBJ2-2, with 8 bases lining up with TRBD1. The CDR3 has 17 amino acids. The junction had 13 bases not matched to a gene; V was cut back by 8 bases and J by 2 bases. In germline, CDR1 is SNHLY, CDR2 FYNNEI. The CDR3, as DNA: TGTGCCAGCTGCGGTGCGGACAGGGATAGTAACACCGGGGAGCTGTTTTTT. Protein product: CASCGADRDSNTGELFF.

The chain has TRBV9 and TRBJ2-1, with TRBD2 matching over 11 bases. Germline loops: CDR1 SGDLS, CDR2 YYNGEE. This CDR3 contains 15 residues. The ends lost 4 bases at V and 8 bases at J; junction bases unmatched: 8. CDR3 bases: TGTGCCAGCAGCACTAGCGGGGGAGGGGGACATGAGCAGTTCTTC. Translating gives CASSTSGGGGHEQFF.

The chain has TRBV7-2 and TRBJ2-6; the D gene is possibly TRBD1 (5 bases). The CDR3 sequence is 18 residues long. Germline V lookup: CDR1 SGHTA, CDR2 FQGNSA. Between the trimmed V and J ends, which lost 0 bases and 4 bases, there was a span of 16 bases. The CDR3 nucleotides read TGTGCCAGCAGCTTAGCGGGCGGTGGGGCCACCGGGGCCAACGTCCTGACTTTC. Translating gives CASSLAGGGATGANVLTF. The full variable domain, completed using reference TRBV7-2 and TRBJ2-6, is GAGVSQSPSNKVTEKGKDVELRCDPISGHTALYWYRQSLGQGLEFLIYFQGNSAPDKSGLPSDRFSAERTGGSVSTLTIQRTQQEDSAVYLCASSLAGGGATGANVLTFGAGSRLTVL.

This clone has a handful of counts. The chain recombines TRBV9 with TRBJ1-2; D gene unclear. CDR3 length: 15 residues. Trimming took off 4 bases at V and 1 base at J, with 14 bases between the two ends. Germline CDR1 reads SGDLS; CDR2 reads YYNGEE. CDR3 sequence: CASSRGGNSNYGYTF. The DNA for the CDR3 is TGTGCCAGCAGCCGGGGAGGGAATAGTAACTATGGCTACACCTTC.

This clone appeared a single time. The gene calls are TRBV28 and TRBJ2-3; a possible D gene is TRBD2 (6 bases). This CDR3 is built from 14 residues. Trimming took 4 bases from V and 6 from J, leaving 14 bases between them. Germline CDR1 is MDHEN and CDR2 is SYDVKM. DNA of the CDR3: TGTGCCAGCAGTTGGGACTTCCGAGGTGATACGCAGTATTTT. Protein: CASSWDFRGDTQYF.

The CDR3 protein is CASSRNRWVAVTGELFF. The CDR3 DNA follows: TGCGCCAGCAGCCGCAATCGGTGGGTAGCGGTCACCGGGGAGCTGTTTTTT. This chain connects TRBV4-3 to TRBJ2-2, with D possibly matching TRBD2 (6 bases). Germline loops: CDR1 LGHNA, CDR2 YSLEER. The CDR3 has 17 amino acids. V lost 4 bases and J lost 4, with 19 bases in between.

This sequence joins TRBV11-3 and TRBJ2-2; 8 nucleotides align to TRBD2. After removal of 5 bases from V and 2 bases from J, the junction contained 7 bases not matched to a gene. The germline V gene encodes CDR1 SGHNT and CDR2 YENEEA. This CDR3 spans 16 amino acids. In DNA form, the CDR3 reads TGTGCCAGCAGCCCTCGGACTAGCTCCAACACCGGGGAGCTGTTTTTT. Translation: CASSPRTSSNTGELFF.

The rearrangement links TRBV7-8 to TRBJ1-1; D unresolved. The CDR3 covers 13 residues. V was cut by 6 bases and J by 5 bases, with 13 bases left in between. The V gene's germline CDR1 is SGHVS and CDR2 FQNEAQ. The CDR3 region has the DNA TGTGCCAGCAGTCCTAGGCGGAGGACTGAAGCTTTCTTT. Encoded protein: CASSPRRRTEAFF.

The V call is TRBV2, the J call TRBJ2-1; no definite D call. Germline V gene data show CDR1 as SNHLY and CDR2 as FYNNEI. The ends were cut back, 3 bases at V and 8 bases at J, with 14 bases in the middle. CDR3 length: 14 residues. The CDR3 nucleotides are TGTGCCAGCAGTGAGCTAGTTAGTGTTGATGAGCAGTTCTTC. Translating gives CASSELVSVDEQFF.

The chain links TRBV11-1 to TRBJ2-1; 9 nucleotides line up with TRBD2. Germline values: CDR1 SGHAT, CDR2 FQDESV (reference sequence). This CDR3 is built from 15 residues. The V and J ends lost 5 bases and 12 bases, in that order; junction bases with no gene match: 14. The CDR3 DNA reads TGTGCCAGCAGCCAACTAGCGGGTATCTCTCGGGGGCAGTTCTTC. Translated: CASSQLAGISRGQFF.

This clone occurred a few times. The gene calls are TRBV7-2 and TRBJ2-2, with D possibly being TRBD1 (6 bases). V gave up 6 bases and J gave up 2 bases, with 16 bases separating them. The germline V gene has CDR1 SGHTA and CDR2 FQGNSA. The CDR3 sequence is 16 residues long. This CDR3 reads CASSFFPQGNTGELFF. CDR3 in DNA: TGTGCCAGCAGTTTCTTCCCACAGGGAAACACCGGGGAGCTGTTTTTT. Using reference TRBV7-2 and TRBJ2-2 for the parts outside the CDR3, the full variable domain is GAGVSQSPSNKVTEKGKDVELRCDPISGHTALYWYRQSLGQGLEFLIYFQGNSAPDKSGLPSDRFSAERTGGSVSTLTIQRTQQEDSAVYLCASSFFPQGNTGELFFGEGSRLTVL.

This chain links TRBV7-2 with TRBJ2-7; TRBD1 matches at 8 bases. The junction had 4 bases not matched to a gene; V was cut back by 1 base and J by 5 bases. Germline CDR1 reads SGHTA; CDR2 reads FQGNSA. The CDR3 is 14 residues long. CDR3 in DNA: TGTGCCAGCAGCTTAGGGCCGGACAGGGACGAGCAGTACTTC. This translates into CASSLGPDRDEQYF.

This rearrangement joins TRBV20-1 to TRBJ1-2; D gene uncertain. Germline V gene lookup returns CDR1 DFQATT and CDR2 SNEGSKA (reference sequence). V lost 7 bases to trimming and J lost 3 bases, with 9 bases between them. The CDR3 runs to 11 residues. CDR3 sequence: CSGRGDYGYTF. The DNA of the CDR3 is TGCAGTGGTCGGGGTGACTATGGCTACACCTTC.

The V gene is TRBV27, the J gene TRBJ2-7; D is unresolved. From germline, CDR1 is MNHEY and CDR2 SMNVEV (reference sequence). V was shortened by 3 bases and J by 2 bases, with 2 bases between the two germline ends. CDR3 length equals 11 residues. In nucleotides, the CDR3 is TGTGCCAGCAGTTTTACCTACGAGCAGTACTTC. Protein product: CASSFTYEQYF.

V is TRBV6-1 and J is TRBJ2-7, with D possibly being TRBD1 (5 bases). Per germline, CDR1 MNHNS and CDR2 SASEGT. V lost 3 bases and J lost 3, with 15 bases in between. This CDR3 is 15 amino acids long. CDR3 loop: CASSDPSRADYEQYF. The CDR3 DNA follows: TGTGCCAGCAGTGACCCTTCCAGGGCGGACTACGAGCAGTACTTC.

The CDR3 DNA reads TGTGCCAGCAGCAAAAGCGGGGGCCAACTTAATGAGCAGTTCTTC. This encodes CASSKSGGQLNEQFF. This sequence joins TRBV7-3 and TRBJ2-1, with 8 bases lining up with TRBD2. CDR3 size: 15 residues. Germline CDR1 is SGHTA and CDR2 is FQGTGA. V lost 5 bases to trimming and J lost 7 bases; unmatched junction nucleotides: 10.

The CDR3 reads CASSESRLNPYGYTF. In DNA, the CDR3 is TGCGCCAGCAGTGAGAGCCGTCTAAATCCCTATGGCTACACCTTC. The chain joins TRBV10-2 to TRBJ1-2; D ambiguous. The ends were cut back, 2 bases at V and 4 bases at J, with 14 bases in the middle. The CDR3 runs to 15 residues. From germline, CDR1 is WSHSY and CDR2 SAAADI.

The chain has TRBV24-1 and TRBJ2-1; 7 nucleotides align to TRBD1. J gave up 5 bases and V 7 bases, and 10 bases lay outside the gene matches. Germline V lookup: CDR1 KGHDR, CDR2 SFDVKD. The CDR3 has 15 amino acids. CDR3: CATRETGSSNNEQFF. Written as DNA, the CDR3 is TGTGCCACCAGAGAGACAGGGAGTAGCAACAATGAGCAGTTCTTC.

About this clone itself: Other nucleotide sequences from this sample produce the same CDR3. This chain joins TRBV28 and TRBJ1-1; D gene ambiguous. V was cut by 4 bases and J by 4 bases, with 13 bases left in between. Germline CDR1 is MDHEN and CDR2 is SYDVKM. The CDR3 has 14 amino acids. This CDR3 is CASSSPGGFTEAFF. CDR3 nucleotides: TGTGCCAGCAGTTCCCCGGGTGGGTTCACTGAAGCTTTCTTT.

The V gene is TRBV28, the J gene TRBJ1-2; possible D gene TRBD1, 5 bases. This CDR3 has 14 amino acids. V lost 6 bases to trimming and J lost 1 base, with 12 bases between them. Per the germline V gene, CDR1 is MDHEN and CDR2 is SYDVKM. CDR3 DNA: TGTGCCAGCAGCGGGGGAGGAGGTAACTATGGCTACACCTTC. Translating gives CASSGGGGNYGYTF.

The chain recombines TRBV29-1 with TRBJ1-1, with 7 bases matching TRBD1. This CDR3 comprises 13 residues. V lost 4 bases and J lost 5; bases outside the gene matches: 7. Looked up from germline, CDR1 is SQVTM and CDR2 is ANQGSEA. The CDR3 DNA reads TGCAGCGTTGCTCGGGACAGCCTTACTGAAGCTTTCTTT. The encoded protein is CSVARDSLTEAFF.

The CDR3 here is CAISRSNRGRVYF. CDR3 coding DNA: TGTGCCATCAGTAGATCCAACAGGGGGCGCGTGTACTTC. The chain links TRBV10-3 to TRBJ2-4; 9 bases map to TRBD1. V was clipped by 5 bases and J by 15 bases; unmatched bases: 11. Per the germline V gene, CDR1 is ENHRY and CDR2 is SYGVKD. This CDR3 comprises 13 residues.

The V call is TRBV4-2, the J call TRBJ1-5; TRBD1 agrees at 7 bases. This CDR3 spans 16 amino acids. CDR1 and CDR2 from the germline V gene are LGHNA and YNFKEQ. Trimming removed 0 bases from V and 5 bases from J; junction bases left unmatched: 7. CDR3 in amino acids: CASSQEATGIYQPQHF. In nucleotides, the CDR3 is TGTGCCAGCAGCCAAGAGGCGACAGGGATCTATCAGCCCCAGCATTTT.